The sequence of this T cell receptor beta chain was determined in a study of T cell changes during pregnancy in multiple sclerosis. V lost 6 bases and J lost 5; bases outside the gene matches: 14. The CDR3 loop spans 18 amino acids. The germline CDR1 and CDR2 sequences are SGHNT and YYREEE (reference sequence). Some clones are missing from TCRdb's copy, which holds only in-frame ones; the method was immunoSEQ multiplex PCR. The table records 35,000 to 45,000 clones, approximately 89% of them present only once. Sequencing used CD4+ T cells from peripheral blood mononuclear cells, obtained after pregnancy. This receptor was taken from a female donor in good health, enrolled as a control in a pregnancy study. The rearrangement joins TRBV5-4 to TRBJ2-7; 16 bases line up with TRBD2. The CDR3 here is CASTSGTSGRALRNEQYF. Here the CDR3 DNA reads TGTGCCAGCACCAGCGGGACTAGCGGGAGGGCCTTGAGGAACGAGCAGTACTTC.